These 14 T cell receptor beta chains originate from one sample sequenced in a study of blood T cell repertoires in COVID-19. TCRdb's copy holds only in-frame clones and misses some; the assay was immunoSEQ multiplex PCR. Counted here are 100,000 to 130,000 clones, around four fifths occurring once; the ten biggest clones make up approximately 4.3%. Sequencing used peripheral blood. The origin of the receptors is a man aged 70-80 years with acute or convalescent COVID-19.

The genes are TRBV5-1 and TRBJ2-5; weak D call: TRBD2 (7 bases). The V and J ends lost 2 bases and 3 bases respectively, with 11 bases between them. Germline CDR1 SGHRS, CDR2 YFSETQ. CDR3 size: 14 residues. In DNA form, the CDR3 reads TGCGCCAGCAGCTTTGGAGGGGGGGAAGAGACCCAGTACTTC. This encodes CASSFGGGEETQYF.

The chain links TRBV27 to TRBJ1-5; the match to TRBD1 covers 8 bases. V was pared by 2 bases and J by 6 bases, with 3 bases of the junction left unmatched. From germline, CDR1 is MNHEY and CDR2 SMNVEV (reference sequence). This CDR3 has 14 residues. This CDR3 reads CASSLQGAGQPQHF. CDR3 bases: TGTGCCAGCAGTTTACAGGGGGCTGGTCAGCCCCAGCATTTT.

This chain connects TRBV6-6 to TRBJ1-4; TRBD1 matches 7 bases. The CDR3 covers 15 residues. Trimming at V came to 8 bases and at J to 0 bases, leaving 6 bases not matched to a gene. Germline values: CDR1 MNHNY, CDR2 SVGAGI (reference sequence). CDR3 loop: CASGRGAATNEKLFF. The CDR3 region has the DNA TGTGCCAGCGGCAGGGGGGCTGCAACTAATGAAAAACTGTTTTTT.

The chain links TRBV19 to TRBJ1-4; 8 bases are shared with TRBD1. Germline V gene sequence: CDR1 LNHDA, CDR2 SQIVND (reference sequence). The CDR3 is 17 residues long. The V segment lost 2 bases and the J segment 0 bases; nucleotides outside the gene matches: 5. The CDR3 here is CASSIHPGQATNEKLFF. The DNA of the CDR3 is TGTGCCAGTAGTATACATCCGGGACAGGCAACTAATGAAAAACTGTTTTTT.

The chain carries TRBV27 and TRBJ1-4, with 7 bases identical to TRBD1. CDR3 length: 14 amino acids. Per the germline V gene, CDR1 is MNHEY and CDR2 is SMNVEV (reference sequence). Trimming cost V 0 bases and J 8 bases; bases outside gene matches: 3. The CDR3 spells CASSLSLRGEKLFF. The CDR3 DNA sequence: TGTGCCAGCAGTTTATCCCTCAGGGGGGAAAAACTGTTTTTT. Looking up the rest from reference TRBV27 and TRBJ1-4 gives the full variable domain: EAQVTQNPRYLITVTGKKLTVTCSQNMNHEYMSWYRQDPGLGLRQIYYSMNVEVTDKGDVPEGYKVSRKEKRNFPLILESPSPNQTSLYFCASSLSLRGEKLFFGSGTQLSVL.

This sequence joins TRBV10-2 and TRBJ1-5; D is ambiguous. V was trimmed by 1 base and J by 3 bases, leaving 10 bases between them. CDR1 is WSHSY, CDR2 SAAADI, per germline. The CDR3 is 15 amino acids. This chain's CDR3 is CASSEFSGYNQPQHF. CDR3 in DNA: TGCGCCAGCAGTGAGTTCTCAGGATACAATCAGCCCCAGCATTTT.

The gene calls are TRBV3-1 (or the pseudogene TRBV3-2) and TRBJ2-2; D might be TRBD1 (6 bases). The CDR3 is 13 residues long. Trimming stripped 5 bases from V and 6 bases from J, with 10 bases between. Germline V gives CDR1 LGHDT, CDR2 YNNKEL (reference sequence). The CDR3 DNA reads TGTGCCAGCAGCTACAGGGTCGCCGGGGAGCTGTTTTTT. Amino acids: CASSYRVAGELFF.

The genes are TRBV25-1 and TRBJ1-1; tentative D call: TRBD1 (6 bases). V was cut by 6 bases and J by 6 bases, with 8 bases left in between. Germline CDR1 and CDR2: MGHDK and SYGVNS. The CDR3 contains 11 residues. This CDR3 is CASRQGPEAFF. CDR3 bases: TGTGCCAGCAGACAGGGACCTGAAGCTTTCTTT.

CDR3 loop: CASSRGQLPYEQYF. The CDR3 DNA follows: TGTGCCAGCAGTCGAGGACAGCTTCCCTACGAGCAGTACTTC. The chain combines TRBV6-2 or TRBV6-3 with TRBJ2-7; D may be TRBD1 (6 bases). The CDR3 spans 14 residues. The ends were cut back, 5 bases at V and 2 bases at J, with 13 bases in the middle. Germline CDR1 MNHEY, CDR2 SVGEGT.

The chain is built from TRBV5-6 and TRBJ1-5, with TRBD1 identical over 8 bases. The CDR3 spans 15 residues. J gave up 2 bases and V 4 bases, and 5 bases lay outside the gene matches. Germline-derived CDR1 and CDR2 are SGHDT and YYEEEE. The CDR3 sequence is CASSPGQGGNQPQHF. The CDR3 nucleotides are TGTGCCAGCAGCCCCGGACAGGGAGGCAATCAGCCCCAGCATTTT.

The V call is TRBV7-3, the J call TRBJ2-3, with a weak D call TRBD2 (5 bases). The CDR3 totals 15 residues. Germline assignment: CDR1 SGHTA and CDR2 FQGTGA. The V end lost 5 bases, the J end lost 2 bases, and 14 bases lay between the germline ends. Here the CDR3 reads CASSLSRDSTDTQYF. DNA for the CDR3: TGTGCCAGCAGCCTCTCCCGGGATTCCACAGATACGCAGTATTTT.

This chain joins TRBV4-2 and TRBJ2-1, with D possibly matching TRBD1 (5 bases). The CDR3 spans 14 residues. V was clipped by 0 bases and J by 7 bases, with 10 bases between them. Germline V gene lookup returns CDR1 LGHNA and CDR2 YNFKEQ. CDR3 sequence (DNA): TGTGCCAGCAGCCAAGATCCCAGGGCTAATGAGCAGTTCTTC. Its protein is CASSQDPRANEQFF.

The chain joins TRBV7-3 to TRBJ1-5, with 11 nucleotides matching TRBD1. CDR1 and CDR2 from the germline V gene are SGHTA and FQGTGA. With V trimmed by 5 bases and J by 2 bases, 5 bases remained unmatched. The CDR3 totals 16 residues. The CDR3 sequence is CASSESGQGGNQPQHF. The CDR3 DNA follows: TGTGCCAGCAGCGAATCGGGACAGGGGGGCAATCAGCCCCAGCATTTT.

This chain links TRBV6-5 with TRBJ2-7; D is unclear. V was clipped by 4 bases and J by 4 bases, with 17 bases between them. This CDR3 spans 15 amino acids. The V gene's germline CDR1 is MNHEY and CDR2 SVGAGI. This CDR3 is CASSSSFPSPYEQYF. In DNA form, the CDR3 reads TGTGCCAGCAGTTCCTCCTTCCCTTCCCCTTACGAGCAGTACTTC.